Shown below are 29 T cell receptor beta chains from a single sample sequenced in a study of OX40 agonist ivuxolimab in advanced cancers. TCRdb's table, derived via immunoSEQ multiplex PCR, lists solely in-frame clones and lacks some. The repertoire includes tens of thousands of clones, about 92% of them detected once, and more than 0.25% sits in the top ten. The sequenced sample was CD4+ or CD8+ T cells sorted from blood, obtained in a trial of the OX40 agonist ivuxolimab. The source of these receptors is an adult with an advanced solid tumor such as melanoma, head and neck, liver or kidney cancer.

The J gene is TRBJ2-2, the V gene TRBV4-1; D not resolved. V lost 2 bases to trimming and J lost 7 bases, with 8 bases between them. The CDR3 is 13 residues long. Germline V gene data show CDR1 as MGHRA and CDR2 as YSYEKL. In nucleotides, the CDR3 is TGCGCCAGCAGCCAACGGGCTCACGGGGAGCTGTTTTTT. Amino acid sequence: CASSQRAHGELFF.

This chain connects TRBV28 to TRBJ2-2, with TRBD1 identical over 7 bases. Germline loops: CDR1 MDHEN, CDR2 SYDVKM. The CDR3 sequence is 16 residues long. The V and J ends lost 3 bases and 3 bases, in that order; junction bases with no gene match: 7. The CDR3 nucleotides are TGTGCCAGCAGTTTCCGGGACAGACCTTACACCGGGGAGCTGTTTTTT. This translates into CASSFRDRPYTGELFF.

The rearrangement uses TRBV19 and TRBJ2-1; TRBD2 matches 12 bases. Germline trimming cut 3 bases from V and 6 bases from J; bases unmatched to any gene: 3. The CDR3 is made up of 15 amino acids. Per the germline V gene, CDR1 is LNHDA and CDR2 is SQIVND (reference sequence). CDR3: CASSISSGGGNEQFF. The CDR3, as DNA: TGTGCCAGTAGTATCTCTAGCGGGGGGGGCAATGAGCAGTTCTTC.

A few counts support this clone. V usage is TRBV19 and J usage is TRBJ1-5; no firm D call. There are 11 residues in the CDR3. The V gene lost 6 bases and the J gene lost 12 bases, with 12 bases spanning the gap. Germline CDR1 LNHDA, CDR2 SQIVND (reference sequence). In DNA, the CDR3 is TGTGCCAGTAGGCAAGGACTTGGCCAGCATTTT. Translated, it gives CASRQGLGQHF.

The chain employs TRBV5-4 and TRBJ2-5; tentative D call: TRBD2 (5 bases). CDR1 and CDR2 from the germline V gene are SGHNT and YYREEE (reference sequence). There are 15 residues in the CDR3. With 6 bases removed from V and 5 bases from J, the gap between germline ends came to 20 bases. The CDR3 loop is CASTPDLVGRETQYF. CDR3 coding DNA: TGTGCCAGCACCCCGGACTTAGTGGGTCGGGAGACCCAGTACTTC.

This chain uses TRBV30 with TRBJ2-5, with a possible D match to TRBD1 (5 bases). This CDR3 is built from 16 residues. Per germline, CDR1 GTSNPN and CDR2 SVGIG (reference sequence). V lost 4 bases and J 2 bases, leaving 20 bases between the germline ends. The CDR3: CAWNRFGVGVQETQYF. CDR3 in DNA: TGTGCCTGGAATAGGTTTGGCGTAGGGGTACAAGAGACCCAGTACTTC.

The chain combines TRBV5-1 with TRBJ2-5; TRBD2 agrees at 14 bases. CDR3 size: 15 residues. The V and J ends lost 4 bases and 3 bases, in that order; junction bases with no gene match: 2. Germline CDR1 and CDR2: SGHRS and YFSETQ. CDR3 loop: CASSLTSGGEETQYF. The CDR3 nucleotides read TGCGCCAGCAGCCTGACTAGCGGGGGGGAAGAGACCCAGTACTTC.

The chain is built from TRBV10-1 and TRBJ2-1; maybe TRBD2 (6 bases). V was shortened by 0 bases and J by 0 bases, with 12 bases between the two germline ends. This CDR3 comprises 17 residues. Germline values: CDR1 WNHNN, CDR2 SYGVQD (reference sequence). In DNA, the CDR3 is TGCGCCAGCAGTGAGTCGGTCGGGGGTGGCTCCTACAATGAGCAGTTCTTC. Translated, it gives CASSESVGGGSYNEQFF.

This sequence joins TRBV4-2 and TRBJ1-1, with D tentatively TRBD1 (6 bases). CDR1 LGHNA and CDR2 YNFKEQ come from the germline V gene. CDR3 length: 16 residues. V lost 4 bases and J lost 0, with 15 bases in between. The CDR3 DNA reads TGTGCCAGCAGCCCCCGACAGGTGGGGATGAACACTGAAGCTTTCTTT. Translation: CASSPRQVGMNTEAFF.

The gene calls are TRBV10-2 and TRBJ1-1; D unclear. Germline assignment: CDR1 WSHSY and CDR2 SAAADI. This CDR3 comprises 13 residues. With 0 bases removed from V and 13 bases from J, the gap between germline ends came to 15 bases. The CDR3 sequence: CASSESKGARGFF. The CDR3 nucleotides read TGCGCCAGCAGTGAGTCAAAGGGTGCTCGGGGTTTCTTT.

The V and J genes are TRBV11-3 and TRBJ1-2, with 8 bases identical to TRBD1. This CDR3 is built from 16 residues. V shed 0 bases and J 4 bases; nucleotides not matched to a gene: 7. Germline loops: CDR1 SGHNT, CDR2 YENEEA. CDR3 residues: CASSLDLDRDGYGYTF. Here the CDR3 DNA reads TGTGCCAGCAGCTTAGATCTGGACAGGGACGGCTATGGCTACACCTTC. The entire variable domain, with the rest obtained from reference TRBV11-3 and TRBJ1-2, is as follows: EAGVVQSPRYKIIEKKQPVAFWCNPISGHNTLYWYLQNLGQGPELLIRYENEEAVDDSQLPKDRFSAERLKGVDSTLKIQPAELGDSAVYLCASSLDLDRDGYGYTFGSGTRLTVV.

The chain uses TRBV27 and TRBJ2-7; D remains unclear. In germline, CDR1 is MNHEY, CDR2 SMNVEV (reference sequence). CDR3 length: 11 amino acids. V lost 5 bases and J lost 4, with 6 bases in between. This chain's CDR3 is CASSLGYEQYF. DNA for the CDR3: TGTGCCAGCAGTCTGGGGTACGAGCAGTACTTC.

CDR3 amino acids: CASSYGGHHNYGYTF. In nucleotides, the CDR3 is TGTGCCAGTAGTTACGGGGGACATCATAACTATGGCTACACCTTC. The rearrangement uses TRBV19 and TRBJ1-2; weak D call: TRBD1 (6 bases). The CDR3 length is 15 residues. CDR1 is LNHDA, CDR2 SQIVND, per germline (reference sequence). V was cut by 5 bases and J by 1 base, with 14 bases left in between.

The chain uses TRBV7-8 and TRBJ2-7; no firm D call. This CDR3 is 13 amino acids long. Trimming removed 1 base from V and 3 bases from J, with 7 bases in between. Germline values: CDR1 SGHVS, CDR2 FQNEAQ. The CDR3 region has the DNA TGTGCCAGCAGCTTAGTTGGGAACTACGAGCAGTACTTC. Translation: CASSLVGNYEQYF.

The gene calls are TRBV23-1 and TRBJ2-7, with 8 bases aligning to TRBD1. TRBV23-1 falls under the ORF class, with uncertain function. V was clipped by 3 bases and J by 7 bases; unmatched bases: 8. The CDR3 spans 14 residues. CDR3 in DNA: TGCGCCAGCAGTCAGCCCAGGGGGCCGGAAGAGCAGTACTTC. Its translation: CASSQPRGPEEQYF.

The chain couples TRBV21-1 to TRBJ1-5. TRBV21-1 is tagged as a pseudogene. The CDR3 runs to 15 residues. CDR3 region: CASSKGRLSNQPQHF. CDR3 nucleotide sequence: TGTGCCAGCAGCAAAGGACGATTGAGCAATCAGCCCCAGCATTTT.

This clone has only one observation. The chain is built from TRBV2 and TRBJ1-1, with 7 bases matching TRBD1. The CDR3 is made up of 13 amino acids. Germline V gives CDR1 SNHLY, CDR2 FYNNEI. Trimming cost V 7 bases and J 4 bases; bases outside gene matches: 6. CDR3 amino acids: CASKQGRSTEAFF. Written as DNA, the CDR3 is TGTGCCAGCAAACAGGGGAGGTCCACTGAAGCTTTCTTT.

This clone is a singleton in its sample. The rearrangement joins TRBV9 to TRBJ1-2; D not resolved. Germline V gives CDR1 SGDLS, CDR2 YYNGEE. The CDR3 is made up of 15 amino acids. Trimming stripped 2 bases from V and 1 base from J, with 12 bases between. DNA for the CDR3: TGTGCCAGCAGCGTTACTCAGTGGGGTAACTATGGCTACACCTTC. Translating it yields CASSVTQWGNYGYTF.

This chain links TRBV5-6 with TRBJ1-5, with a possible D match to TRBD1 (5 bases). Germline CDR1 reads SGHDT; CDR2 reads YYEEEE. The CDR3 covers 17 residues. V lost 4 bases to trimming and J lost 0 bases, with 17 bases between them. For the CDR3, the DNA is TGTGCCAGCAGCGTATGGGGCACTGTCCATAGCAATCAGCCCCAGCATTTT. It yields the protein CASSVWGTVHSNQPQHF.

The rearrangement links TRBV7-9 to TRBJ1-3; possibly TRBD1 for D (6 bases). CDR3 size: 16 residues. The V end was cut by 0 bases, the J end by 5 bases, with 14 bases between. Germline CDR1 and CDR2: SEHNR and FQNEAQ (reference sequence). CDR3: CASSLAVQGRRNTIYF. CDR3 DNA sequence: TGTGCCAGCAGCTTAGCCGTACAGGGAAGAAGAAACACCATATATTTT.

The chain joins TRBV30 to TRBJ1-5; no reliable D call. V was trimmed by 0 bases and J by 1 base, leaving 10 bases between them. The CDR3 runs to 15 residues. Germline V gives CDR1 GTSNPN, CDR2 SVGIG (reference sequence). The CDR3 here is CAWSVRAGSNQPQHF. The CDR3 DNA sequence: TGTGCCTGGAGTGTACGGGCCGGGAGCAATCAGCCCCAGCATTTT. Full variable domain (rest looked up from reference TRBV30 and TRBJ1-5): SQTIHQWPATLVQPVGSPLSLECTVEGTSNPNLYWYRQAAGRGLQLLFYSVGIGQISSEVPQNLSASRPQDRQFILSSKKLLLSDSGFYLCAWSVRAGSNQPQHFGDGTRLSIL.

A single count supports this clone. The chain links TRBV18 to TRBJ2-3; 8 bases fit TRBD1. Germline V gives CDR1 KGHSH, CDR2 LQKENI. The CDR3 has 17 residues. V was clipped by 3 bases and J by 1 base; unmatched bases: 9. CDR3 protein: CASSPADRGAGTDTQYF. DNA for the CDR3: TGTGCCAGCTCACCGGCAGACAGGGGCGCTGGCACAGATACGCAGTATTTT.

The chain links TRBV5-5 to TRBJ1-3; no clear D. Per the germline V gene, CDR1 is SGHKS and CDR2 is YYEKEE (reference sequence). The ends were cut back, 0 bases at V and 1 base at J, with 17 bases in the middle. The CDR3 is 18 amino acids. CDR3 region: CASSLGVWPVLSGNTIYF. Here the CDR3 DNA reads TGTGCCAGCAGCTTGGGGGTTTGGCCTGTATTGTCTGGAAACACCATATATTTT.

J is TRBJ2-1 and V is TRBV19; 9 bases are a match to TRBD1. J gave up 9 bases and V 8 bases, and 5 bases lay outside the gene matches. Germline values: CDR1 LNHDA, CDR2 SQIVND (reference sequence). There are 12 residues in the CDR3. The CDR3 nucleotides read TGTGCCAGTGGGACAGGGTTTGCTGAGCAGTTCTTC. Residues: CASGTGFAEQFF.

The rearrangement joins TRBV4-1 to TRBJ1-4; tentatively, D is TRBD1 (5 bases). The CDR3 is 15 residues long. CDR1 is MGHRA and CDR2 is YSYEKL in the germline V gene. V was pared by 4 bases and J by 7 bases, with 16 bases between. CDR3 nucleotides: TGCGCCAGCAGCCGCCCTCAGGGTGGCGGTGAAAAACTGTTTTTT. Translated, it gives CASSRPQGGGEKLFF.

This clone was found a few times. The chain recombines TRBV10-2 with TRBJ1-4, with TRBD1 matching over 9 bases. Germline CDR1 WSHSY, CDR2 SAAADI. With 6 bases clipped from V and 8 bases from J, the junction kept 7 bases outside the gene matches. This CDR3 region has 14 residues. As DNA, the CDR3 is TGCGCCAGCAGATCGCCGGGACAGGGAGAAAAACTGTTTTTT. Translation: CASRSPGQGEKLFF.

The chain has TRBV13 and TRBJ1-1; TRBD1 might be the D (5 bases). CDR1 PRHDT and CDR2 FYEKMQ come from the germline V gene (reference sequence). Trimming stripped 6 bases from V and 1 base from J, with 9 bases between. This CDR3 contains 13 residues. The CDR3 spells CASSLDKNTEAFF. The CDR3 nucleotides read TGTGCCAGCAGTTTGGACAAGAACACTGAAGCTTTCTTT.

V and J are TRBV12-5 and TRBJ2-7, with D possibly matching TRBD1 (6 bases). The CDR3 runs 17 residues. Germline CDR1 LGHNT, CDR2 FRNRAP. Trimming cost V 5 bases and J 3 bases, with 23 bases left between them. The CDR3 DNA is TGTGCTAGTGGTGGTATCCCTGACAGGCGGCGACTCTACGAGCAGTACGTC. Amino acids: CASGGIPDRRRLYEQYV.

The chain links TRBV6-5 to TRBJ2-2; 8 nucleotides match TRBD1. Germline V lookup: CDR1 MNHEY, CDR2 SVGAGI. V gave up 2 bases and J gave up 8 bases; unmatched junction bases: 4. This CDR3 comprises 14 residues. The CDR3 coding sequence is TGTGCCAGCAGTTACCTCAGGGGGCGGGGGGAGCTGTTTTTT. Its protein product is CASSYLRGRGELFF.